A selection of T cell receptor beta chains follows, all from one sample in a study of blood T cell repertoires in COVID-19. Sequencing used immunoSEQ multiplex PCR; TCRdb keeps in-frame clones, though not all of them. The table has roughly 88,000 clones, around 80% seen once. The source material was peripheral blood. These receptors came from a woman older than 75 with active or convalescent COVID-19. CDR3s include the opening cysteine and the closing phenylalanine or tryptophan. The D gene is left open where the match is weak. Not every row has a clone size; where given, it reads once, few, many or a size class.

abundance	v_gene	d_gene	j_gene	CDR3aa	CDR3nt
NA	TRBV7-2	NA	TRBJ2-6	CASSPYFDSGANVLTF	TGTGCCAGCAGCCCCTATTTTGACTCTGGGGCCAACGTCCTGACTTTC
NA	TRBV9	NA	TRBJ2-1	CASSDTGNSYNEQFF	TGTGCCAGCAGCGATACAGGGAACTCCTACAATGAGCAGTTCTTC
NA	TRBV11-3	TRBD1	TRBJ1-2	CASSQEGRQGDYGYTF	TGTGCCAGCAGCCAAGAGGGGCGACAGGGGGACTATGGCTACACCTTC
NA	TRBV19	TRBD2	TRBJ2-7	CASSIGTSGRDEQYF	TGTGCCAGTAGTATCGGGACTAGCGGACGGGACGAGCAGTACTTC
NA	TRBV11-2	TRBD1	TRBJ2-2	CASRPGTGDTGELFF	TGTGCCAGCAGACCCGGGACAGGGGACACCGGGGAGCTGTTTTTT
few	TRBV6-2/TRBV6-3	NA	TRBJ1-5	CASSGSLTAHQPQHF	TGTGCCAGCAGTGGGTCTTTGACAGCTCATCAGCCCCAGCATTTT
NA	TRBV19	NA	TRBJ2-2	CASTNRVFYVNAGELFF	TGTGCCAGTACCAACCGCGTTTTTTACGTGAACGCCGGGGAGCTGTTTTTT
NA	TRBV15	TRBD1	TRBJ2-7	CATSRPTGQGLYEQYF	TGTGCCACCAGCAGACCTACGGGACAGGGGCTCTACGAGCAGTACTTC
NA	TRBV4-2	NA	TRBJ1-4	CASSYSQDQGRAEKLFF	TGTGCCAGCAGCTACAGCCAAGACCAGGGGCGGGCTGAAAAACTGTTTTTT
NA	TRBV28	NA	TRBJ2-5	CASSGLLETQYF	TGTGCCAGCAGCGGACTATTAGAGACCCAGTACTTC
NA	TRBV27	NA	TRBJ2-7	CASSFDRNSYEQYF	TGTGCCAGCAGTTTTGACAGAAACTCCTACGAGCAGTACTTC
few	TRBV5-4	TRBD2	TRBJ2-1	CASSLQLAGGQDEQFF	TGTGCCAGCAGCTTACAACTAGCGGGAGGGCAGGATGAGCAGTTCTTC
NA	TRBV10-3	NA	TRBJ1-2	CAISDRESYGYTF	TGTGCCATCAGTGATCGGGAGAGCTATGGCTACACCTTC
NA	TRBV7-3	NA	TRBJ2-1	CASSPYTGGGGNEQFF	TGTGCCAGCAGCCCCTACACAGGGGGCGGGGGGAATGAGCAGTTCTTC
NA	TRBV9	TRBD2	TRBJ2-3	CASASGRAGTQYF	TGTGCCAGCGCTAGCGGGAGGGCCGGTACGCAGTATTTT
NA	TRBV6-2/TRBV6-3	TRBD1	TRBJ2-6	CASSSDRGPRANVLTF	TGTGCCAGCAGTTCAGACAGGGGGCCTCGGGCCAACGTCCTGACTTTC
NA	TRBV30	NA	TRBJ1-4	CAWNTKIGNEKLFF	TGTGCCTGGAATACGAAGATCGGTAATGAAAAACTGTTTTTT
NA	TRBV19	TRBD1	TRBJ1-1	CASSIRTGGYTEAFF	TGTGCCAGTAGTATCAGGACAGGGGGGTACACTGAAGCTTTCTTT
NA	TRBV12-3/TRBV12-4	NA	TRBJ1-1	CASSTTGPF	TGTGCCAGCAGCACGACAGGACCTTTT
many	TRBV9	NA	TRBJ2-1	CASSDPRGSYNEQFF	TGTGCCAGCAGCGACCCAAGGGGGTCCTACAATGAGCAGTTCTTC
NA	TRBV7-3	TRBD2	TRBJ2-7	CASSSQSGNEQYF	TGTGCCAGCAGCTCCCAGAGCGGGAACGAGCAGTACTTC
few	TRBV24-1	NA	TRBJ2-3	CATSDPAGRLTSTDTQYF	TGTGCCACCAGTGATCCCGCCGGGCGACTAACAAGCACAGATACGCAGTATTTT
NA	TRBV11-2	TRBD2	TRBJ2-3	CASSFAGETQYF	TGTGCCAGCAGCTTCGCGGGGGAGACGCAGTATTTT
NA	TRBV5-1	TRBD2	TRBJ2-6	CAPSRRPGGITGANVLTF	TGCGCCCCCAGCCGCCGACCGGGGGGGATCACTGGGGCCAACGTCCTGACTTTC
NA	TRBV6-2/TRBV6-3	TRBD2	TRBJ2-3	CASSTSVEAGATDTQYF	TGTGCCAGCAGTACCTCCGTAGAAGCGGGAGCCACAGATACGCAGTATTTT
NA	TRBV5-1	TRBD2	TRBJ2-2	CASSLVALASGITGELFF	TGCGCCAGCAGCTTGGTGGCATTGGCTAGCGGGATTACCGGGGAGCTGTTTTTT
NA	TRBV28	NA	TRBJ1-2	CASSFPRGYYGYTF	TGTGCCAGCAGTTTCCCTCGCGGTTACTATGGCTACACCTTC
NA	TRBV10-3	TRBD1	TRBJ1-3	CAISESSNGWDRKNTIYF	TGTGCCATCAGTGAGTCTTCTAACGGATGGGACAGAAAAAACACCATATATTTT
NA	TRBV3-1/TRBV3-2	NA	TRBJ2-2	CASSQDEFPGKAGELFF	TGTGCCAGCAGCCAAGATGAGTTCCCGGGGAAAGCCGGGGAGCTGTTTTTT
NA	TRBV5-1	NA	TRBJ2-7	CASSGSGHEFDEQYF	TGCGCCAGCAGCGGCTCGGGACACGAGTTCGACGAGCAGTACTTC
few	TRBV7-2	NA	TRBJ2-2	CASSFLAPGELFF	TGTGCCAGCAGCTTCCTAGCCCCCGGGGAGCTGTTTTTT
NA	TRBV23-1	NA	TRBJ1-1	CASSQSPREAEAFF	TGCGCCAGCAGTCAATCACCCCGTGAGGCGGAAGCTTTCTTT
NA	TRBV10-3	NA	TRBJ2-3	CAISESSGTTSTDTQYF	TGTGCCATCAGTGAGTCAAGCGGCACAACTAGCACAGATACGCAGTATTTT
once	TRBV5-8	NA	TRBJ1-1	CASSLDSGVNTEAFF	TGTGCCAGCAGCTTGGATTCAGGCGTGAACACTGAAGCTTTCTTT
NA	TRBV6-2/TRBV6-3	NA	TRBJ2-1	CASSYFIEGEQFF	TGTGCCAGCAGTTACTTCATAGAGGGTGAGCAGTTCTTC